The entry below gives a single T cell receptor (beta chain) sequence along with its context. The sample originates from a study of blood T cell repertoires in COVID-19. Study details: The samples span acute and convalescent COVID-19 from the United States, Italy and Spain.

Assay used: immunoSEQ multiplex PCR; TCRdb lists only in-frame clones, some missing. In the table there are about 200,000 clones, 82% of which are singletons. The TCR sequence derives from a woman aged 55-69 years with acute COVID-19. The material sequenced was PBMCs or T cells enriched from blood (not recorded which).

DNA for the CDR3: TGTGCCAGCAGCCCGACAGGGGGATTCGATGAGCAGTTCTTC. It translates to CASSPTGGFDEQFF. This chain uses TRBV27 with TRBJ2-1; 9 positions agree with TRBD1. CDR1 is MNHEY, CDR2 SMNVEV, per germline (reference sequence). This CDR3 is built from 14 residues. The V segment lost 6 bases and the J segment 8 bases; nucleotides outside the gene matches: 8.